These 5 T cell receptor beta chains came from one sample sequenced in a study of cytomegalovirus exposure and HLA in healthy donors (TCRdb year 2017). Library prep was done by the immunoSEQ multiplex PCR assay. The multiplex PCR relied on a mix of 60 forward primers for TCR Vbeta segments and 13 reverse primers for TCR Jbeta segments. TCRdb holds this immuneACCESS table with in-frame rearrangements only. Some clones are missing; in checked studies, unresolved V genes explain under half, and the rest has no known cause. This sample comprises roughly 80,000 clones, around 81% of them detected only once. The leading ten clones occupy 1.5% to 2% of the sample. What was sequenced was PBMCs. These receptors originate from a woman younger than 45 in good health and CMV-seronegative.

The gene calls are TRBV2 and TRBJ2-3; 9 bases match TRBD2. V lost 6 bases, J lost 5 bases, and 6 bases stayed unmatched. Germline V CDR1 and CDR2: SNHLY, FYNNEI. This CDR3 comprises 14 residues. The CDR3 loop is CASRRLAEGDTQYF. DNA of the CDR3: TGTGCCAGCAGGAGACTAGCGGAGGGAGATACGCAGTATTTT.

The chain has TRBV11-2 and TRBJ2-1; TRBD2 matches 7 bases. Germline loops: CDR1 SGHAT, CDR2 FQNNGV. V lost 7 bases to trimming and J lost 2 bases; unmatched junction nucleotides: 5. The CDR3 has 14 amino acids. The CDR3 nucleotides are TGTGCCAGCACCTCCCGGGGGGCCTACAATGAGCAGTTCTTC. It is translated as CASTSRGAYNEQFF.

The gene calls are TRBV6-5 and TRBJ2-3; D not certain. Germline CDR1 reads MNHEY; CDR2 reads SVGAGI. Trimming stripped 0 bases from V and 4 bases from J, with 11 bases between. The CDR3 consists of 15 residues. The CDR3 region is CASSYSTELADTQYF. The CDR3 DNA follows: TGTGCCAGCAGTTACTCGACGGAGTTGGCAGATACGCAGTATTTT.

J is TRBJ2-1 and V is TRBV18; 9 bases line up with TRBD1. The J segment lost 8 bases and the V segment lost 2 bases, leaving 13 bases of the junction unmatched. CDR3 length equals 17 residues. Germline lookup yields CDR1 KGHSH and CDR2 LQKENI. The CDR3 bases are TGTGCCAGCTCACCAGTGTTCAGGACAGGGGCTGTGGATGAGCAGTTCTTC. This translates into CASSPVFRTGAVDEQFF.

This chain links TRBV5-4 with TRBJ1-3; 8 nucleotides line up with TRBD1. Looked up from germline, CDR1 is SGHNT and CDR2 is YYREEE (reference sequence). Losses at the gene ends were 2 bases for V and 4 bases for J; bases not matched to a gene: 2. The CDR3 is 14 residues long. The DNA of the CDR3 is TGTGCCAGCAGCTTTTGGGACAGGGGAAACACCATATATTTT. Translating it yields CASSFWDRGNTIYF.